Listed below are T cell receptor beta chains from one sample, sequenced in a study of cytomegalovirus exposure and HLA in healthy donors. Clones were sequenced by immunoSEQ multiplex PCR, and TCRdb holds only the in-frame ones, with some missing. The sample holds about 220,000 clones, about 90% seen once. The sequencing input was PBMCs. The receptors originated from a young woman in good health and CMV-seronegative. CDR3s include the opening cysteine and the closing phenylalanine or tryptophan. A D gene is named only where the DNA matches it firmly. The size field is filled for only some rows; it gives once, few, many or a size class.

len,j_gene,abundance,v_gene,d_gene,CDR3aa,CDR3nt
14,TRBJ2-7,NA,TRBV11-3,TRBD1,CASSSRTGSGEQYF,TGTGCCAGCAGCTCGAGGACAGGGAGTGGGGAGCAGTACTTC
14,TRBJ2-2,NA,TRBV28,NA,CASSLRLNTGELFF,TGTGCCAGCAGTTTACGACTGAACACCGGGGAGCTGTTTTTT
17,TRBJ2-1,NA,TRBV19,TRBD1,CASSAAPGQGLMMAQFF,TGTGCCAGTAGTGCGGCACCGGGACAGGGCCTAATGATGGCCCAGTTCTTC
17,TRBJ2-1,NA,TRBV4-1,TRBD2,CASSQVLGLAGIIEQFF,TGCGCCAGCAGCCAAGTTCTCGGACTAGCGGGAATAATTGAGCAGTTCTTC
20,TRBJ2-1,few,TRBV13,TRBD2,CASSLYSRTSGRSSYNEQFF,TGTGCCAGCAGCTTATACTCTCGGACTAGCGGGAGAAGCTCCTACAATGAGCAGTTCTTC
12,TRBJ2-3,once,TRBV7-3,NA,CASSYPGDTQYF,TGTGCCAGCAGCTACCCAGGGGATACGCAGTATTTT
15,TRBJ1-1,NA,TRBV9,NA,CASSANPRANTEAFF,TGTGCCAGCAGCGCCAACCCGAGAGCCAACACTGAAGCTTTCTTT
14,TRBJ1-5,NA,TRBV10-3,TRBD1,CAISEGTGNQPQHF,TGTGCCATCAGTGAGGGGACAGGGAATCAGCCCCAGCATTTT
13,TRBJ1-1,once,TRBV30,NA,CAWNQKQETEAFF,TGTGCCTGGAACCAAAAACAGGAGACTGAAGCTTTCTTT
14,TRBJ2-7,NA,TRBV19,TRBD2,CASSGREGVTEQYF,TGTGCCAGTAGTGGTAGGGAGGGAGTAACCGAGCAGTACTTC
17,TRBJ2-7,NA,TRBV30,NA,CAWSGVGGTGTTYEQYF,TGTGCCTGGAGTGGGGTGGGCGGGACTGGAACGACCTACGAGCAGTACTTC
14,TRBJ2-2,few,TRBV12-5,NA,CASGRGQNTGELFF,TGTGCTAGTGGCCGGGGACAGAACACCGGGGAGCTGTTTTTT
17,TRBJ2-7,NA,TRBV4-1,NA,CASSQRRPGPLTYEQYF,TGCGCCAGCAGCCAACGAAGACCTGGGCCTCTTACCTACGAGCAGTACTTC
19,TRBJ1-3,once,TRBV7-6,NA,CASSSYLGYQGNLGNTIYF,TGTGCCAGCAGCTCCTACCTCGGATACCAGGGTAATCTTGGAAACACCATATATTTT
11,TRBJ2-1,NA,TRBV29-1,NA,CSGGLNNEQFF,TGCAGCGGTGGACTGAACAATGAGCAGTTCTTC
13,TRBJ1-2,once,TRBV7-2,NA,CASSPNRDRGYTF,TGTGCCAGCAGCCCTAACAGAGACAGAGGCTACACCTTC
14,TRBJ1-2,NA,TRBV28,NA,CASSFFQGSYGYTF,TGTGCCAGCAGTTTTTTTCAGGGTTCTTATGGCTACACCTTC
16,TRBJ2-7,NA,TRBV7-9,TRBD2,CASSEGLAEWTYEQYF,TGTGCCAGCAGCGAGGGACTAGCAGAATGGACCTACGAGCAGTACTTC
15,TRBJ1-1,NA,TRBV9,NA,CASSARSAGDTEAFF,TGTGCCAGCAGCGCACGTAGTGCAGGGGACACTGAAGCTTTCTTT
15,TRBJ2-7,NA,TRBV18,TRBD2,CASSPAGGFSYEQYF,TGTGCCAGCTCACCAGCGGGGGGATTTTCCTACGAGCAGTACTTC
14,TRBJ2-7,NA,TRBV14,NA,CASAITFNSYEQYF,TGTGCCAGCGCGATAACTTTTAACTCCTACGAGCAGTACTTC
16,TRBJ1-4,NA,TRBV11-2,NA,CASSSLGRAHNEKLFF,TGTGCCAGCAGCTCCCTAGGGAGGGCTCATAATGAAAAACTGTTTTTT
13,TRBJ2-7,NA,TRBV28,NA,CASKRGLPTEQYF,TGTGCCAGCAAAAGGGGTCTTCCCACCGAGCAGTACTTC
14,TRBJ2-3,NA,TRBV29-1,NA,CSVPTPEGADTQYF,TGCAGCGTCCCCACTCCCGAGGGAGCAGATACGCAGTATTTT
13,TRBJ2-7,once,TRBV29-1,NA,CSVGKAGSYEQYF,TGCAGCGTTGGGAAAGCGGGCTCCTACGAGCAGTACTTC
15,TRBJ1-2,few,TRBV19,NA,CASSTTRRTAHGYTF,TGTGCCAGTAGTACGACCCGAAGGACAGCTCATGGCTACACCTTC
13,TRBJ1-2,NA,TRBV5-8,NA,CASPVDRSYGYTF,TGTGCCAGCCCCGTCGACAGGTCCTATGGCTACACCTTC
13,TRBJ2-2,NA,TRBV28,NA,CASRGPNTGELFF,TGTGCGAGCAGGGGCCCTAACACCGGGGAGCTGTTTTTT
13,TRBJ1-5,NA,TRBV29-1,NA,CSVGQGKFQPQHF,TGCAGCGTTGGGCAGGGGAAGTTTCAGCCCCAGCATTTT
19,TRBJ2-7,NA,TRBV5-1,TRBD2,CASSLRPIRAGGGSYEQYF,TGCGCCAGCAGCTTGCGCCCCATTCGAGCGGGAGGAGGATCTTACGAGCAGTACTTC
16,TRBJ1-4,once,TRBV30,NA,CAWSGRPGRRNEKLFF,TGTGCCTGGAGTGGACGGCCCGGACGGAGGAATGAAAAACTGTTTTTT
14,TRBJ2-7,NA,TRBV7-9,TRBD1,CASSDGTGGDEQYF,TGTGCCAGCAGCGACGGGACAGGGGGCGACGAGCAGTACTTC
15,TRBJ2-1,NA,TRBV4-1,TRBD2,CASSNQGLAGPKQFF,TGCGCCAGCAGCAACCAAGGACTAGCGGGGCCCAAGCAGTTCTTC
11,TRBJ1-2,NA,TRBV10-3,NA,CAVDSNYGYTF,TGTGCCGTCGACAGTAACTATGGCTACACCTTC
16,TRBJ1-1,NA,TRBV5-1,TRBD1,CASKKGGGEGVTEAFF,TGCGCCAGCAAGAAAGGAGGGGGCGAAGGCGTGACTGAAGCTTTCTTT
14,TRBJ1-2,NA,TRBV2,TRBD1,CASSEGQGVIDYTF,TGTGCCAGCAGTGAAGGGCAGGGGGTTATCGACTACACCTTC
14,TRBJ1-3,NA,TRBV5-1,TRBD1,CASRETGEVYTIYF,TGCGCCAGCAGGGAGACAGGGGAGGTCTACACCATATATTTT
19,TRBJ2-3,NA,TRBV9,NA,CASSPRNNPGHPKADTQYF,TGTGCCAGCAGCCCGCGGAATAACCCGGGACACCCAAAGGCAGATACGCAGTATTTT
15,TRBJ1-1,NA,TRBV6-1,TRBD1,CASSEVTGMNTEAFF,TGTGCCAGCAGTGAAGTGACAGGGATGAACACTGAAGCTTTCTTT
18,TRBJ2-1,NA,TRBV18,TRBD2,CASSSTGTSGSAYNEQFF,TGTGCCAGCTCATCCACAGGGACTAGCGGGAGTGCCTACAATGAGCAGTTCTTC
14,TRBJ1-2,NA,TRBV6-5,NA,CASSYSQGSYGYTF,TGTGCCAGCAGTTACTCGCAGGGTTCCTATGGCTACACCTTC
16,TRBJ1-2,NA,TRBV28,NA,CASSPPQTTGGNGYTF,TGTGCCAGCAGTCCGCCCCAGACGACAGGTGGAAATGGCTACACCTTC
17,TRBJ2-5,NA,TRBV15,TRBD1,CATSREHRGTVQETQYF,TGTGCCACCAGCAGAGAACACAGGGGGACAGTGCAAGAGACCCAGTACTTC
15,TRBJ1-1,NA,TRBV19,NA,CASSIFASLNTEAFF,TGTGCCAGTAGTATATTTGCGAGCTTGAACACTGAAGCTTTCTTT
17,TRBJ2-7,NA,TRBV10-3,TRBD2,CAISESAAGGGSYEQYF,TGTGCCATCAGTGAGAGCGCCGCGGGAGGGGGCTCCTACGAGCAGTACTTC
14,TRBJ2-1,NA,TRBV10-1,NA,CASSRVGPYNEQFF,TGCGCCAGCAGCAGGGTTGGCCCCTACAATGAGCAGTTCTTC